This is a list of T cell receptor beta chains from one sample in a study of response to subunit inactivated influenza vaccine. One entry per CDR3 protein, called by TCRdb with MiXCR from the RT-PCR reads. The profile shows 650,000 to 800,000 distinct CDR3 sequences, about 14% of them singletons. Sample: PBMCs from blood, taken approximately 15 days before vaccination. The receptors derive from a man aged 50 to 59 who received an inactivated influenza vaccine. CDR3s include the opening cysteine and the closing phenylalanine or tryptophan. A clone size is listed for some rows: how often the clone was seen (once, few, many), or a class if it is expanded.

clone_size v_call cdr3_aa
- TRBV20-1 CSARDWERSYNEQFF
- TRBV14 CASSPGLGTSGRTGQYF
few TRBV18 CASSPTPGLAKNIQYF
few TRBV20-1 CSARLAGAGETQYF
few TRBV28 CASSSGHRFDEQYF
- TRBV30 CAWSLPGGNEQYF
few TRBV19 CASSMRTAGDIQYF
many TRBV29-1 CSVRQGGTGELFF
few TRBV6-1 CASSALDGAYSNQPQHF
few TRBV5-1 CASAFATGGQETQYF
- TRBV6-5 CASRPRDGEQYF
many TRBV29-1 CSVWDGGYEQYF
few TRBV4-1 CASSLQASGGTQNIQYF
few TRBV4-3 CASSQEGQGGYYNEQFF
many TRBV4-2 CASTPEGIDRGHTIYF
- TRBV4-3 CASSQVTEDTQYF
- TRBV20-1 CSATRQGESYEQYF
- TRBV5-1 CASSGTGGLNYGYTF
- TRBV6-2/TRBV6-3 CASSHTGVESETQYF
many TRBV29-1 CSVSDPGLPLHF
many TRBV11-2 CASSLERGPYNEQFF
few TRBV27 CASSWDGFLAEYEQYF